This TCR beta chain was captured by sequencing in a study of T-cell reconstitution after alpha-beta-depleted transplantation in children. Of note for this clonotype: Antigen: not known.

Preparing the TCRbeta library involved the use of unique molecular identifiers. TCRdb reprocessed the PCR reads via MiXCR and lists one record per CDR3 protein. The top ten clones hold about 0.77% of a sample with 600,000 to 800,000 distinct CDR3 sequences, under 15% of them seen once. Whole-study findings and limits: It was newly produced T cells that mostly accounted for T-cell counts and diversity one year after transplant. Several patients had high TCRbeta diversity at day 60; it came from surviving recipient T cells and thymic progenitors.

The V gene end was trimmed by 3 bases and the J gene end by 6 bases; junction bases not matched to a gene: 10. Germline V gene lookup returns CDR1 MNHEY and CDR2 SMNVEV (reference sequence). The CDR3 extends over 17 amino acids. Sequenced material: PBMCs, taken before TCRalphabeta/CD19-depleted stem cell transplant. The chain has TRBV27 and TRBJ2-7; 14 bases are shared with TRBD2. This TCR came from a girl aged 2-10 years with congenital amegakaryocytic thrombocytopenia, due to receive a stem cell transplant. The CDR3 DNA follows: TGTGCCAGCAGTTTGGGGACTAGCGGGAGCATTCGTCGCGAGCAGTACTTC. This codes for CASSLGTSGSIRREQYF.